Below, 9 T cell receptor beta chains from the same sample are listed, as sequenced in a study of blood T cells in healthy people across ages. A J-beta primer mix and a sample-barcoded 5' primer were used in a second PCR of about 7 to 12 cycles. TCRdb passed the 5' RACE reads through MiXCR, listing each CDR3 protein once. The sample includes more than 600,000 distinct CDR3 sequences, 20% to 25% of them seen just once. The same data also contributed to another study, on T cells of mothers and their children.

The source material was blood. All receptors come from a boy aged 10-17 years in good health.

The rearrangement links TRBV15 to TRBJ2-5, with D unresolved. Trimming removed 4 bases from V and 7 bases from J, with 10 bases in between. Germline assignment: CDR1 LNHNV and CDR2 YYDKDF (reference sequence). The CDR3 totals 12 residues. The CDR3: CATSILRGTQYF. The CDR3 DNA is TGTGCCACCAGCATTCTACGAGGGACCCAGTACTTC.

The rearrangement uses TRBV5-1 and TRBJ2-4; D may correspond to TRBD1 or TRBD2 (5 bases each). Trimming took 4 bases from V and 9 from J, leaving 17 bases between them. Germline CDR1 is SGHRS and CDR2 is YFSETQ. CDR3 length equals 14 residues. CDR3 DNA: TGCGCCAGCAGCGACATCGAGGGGACCCCCATTCAGTACTTC. Its translation: CASSDIEGTPIQYF.

This clonotype has more than one count but fewer than ten. The chain employs TRBV6-2 or TRBV6-3 and TRBJ2-1; the D call may be TRBD1 or TRBD2 (5 bases each). Germline CDR1 reads MNHEY; CDR2 reads SVGEGT. V was clipped by 2 bases and J by 6 bases, with 8 bases between them. The CDR3 sequence is 13 residues long. The CDR3 sequence is CASSYTRGNEQFF. CDR3 nucleotides: TGTGCCAGCAGTTACACTAGGGGCAATGAGCAGTTCTTC.

A few counts support this clonotype. V and J are TRBV12-3 or TRBV12-4 and TRBJ1-1; D perhaps matches TRBD1 (6 bases). The V and J ends lost 7 bases and 6 bases respectively, with 27 bases between them. The CDR3 is 17 residues long. CDR3 in amino acids: CASTQHWGRDLGAEAFF. The CDR3 DNA reads as TGTGCCAGCACCCAACACTGGGGGCGCGACCTCGGGGCTGAAGCTTTCTTT.

V gene TRBV12-3 or TRBV12-4 combines with J gene TRBJ2-7; a weak D match, TRBD1 (8 bases). The CDR3 has 14 amino acids. Trimming left V 3 bases short and J 6 bases short, with 15 bases between. CDR3 nucleotides: TGTGCCAGCAGTTTCTACAGGGGGGAGGGCGAGCAGTACTTC. Encoded protein: CASSFYRGEGEQYF.

V usage is TRBV5-1 and J usage is TRBJ2-1; a possible D gene is TRBD2 (6 bases). V lost 0 bases and J lost 9, with 10 bases in between. The CDR3 extends over 13 amino acids. CDR1 SGHRS and CDR2 YFSETQ come from the germline V gene. The CDR3 nucleotides read TGCGCCAGCAGCTTGGAATTCGGGGGTGAGCAGTTCTTC. Encoded protein: CASSLEFGGEQFF.

In the case of this clonotype: At one end, the junction sequence differs from germline, possibly due to a read error. The chain employs TRBV7-7 and TRBJ2-5, with D unresolved. Germline V gives CDR1 SSHAT, CDR2 FNYEAQ (reference sequence). The CDR3 spans 14 residues. The CDR3 nucleotides read TGTGCTAGCAGCTTAGGCAGCCAATGGGAGACCCAGTACTTC. Its protein is CASSLGSQWETQYF.

This clonotype was counted between two and nine times. V and J are TRBV7-3 and TRBJ2-3, with TRBD1 matching over 8 bases. V gave up 2 bases and J gave up 2 bases; unmatched junction bases: 6. CDR3 length: 16 amino acids. The germline gives CDR1 SGHTA, CDR2 FQGTGA. CDR3 amino acids: CASSLSGQGPTDTQYF. The CDR3, as DNA: TGTGCCAGCAGCTTATCCGGACAGGGTCCCACAGATACGCAGTATTTT.

This clonotype was counted between two and nine times. The rearrangement joins TRBV29-1 to TRBJ2-3; the D gene is possibly TRBD1 (6 bases). This CDR3 region has 15 residues. Trimming took off 7 bases at V and 7 bases at J, with 24 bases between the two ends. The germline V gene encodes CDR1 SQVTM and CDR2 ANQGSEA. This CDR3 is CSARKTGFGRNTQYF. Written as DNA, the CDR3 is TGCAGCGCCAGAAAAACAGGGTTCGGGCGGAATACGCAGTATTTT.